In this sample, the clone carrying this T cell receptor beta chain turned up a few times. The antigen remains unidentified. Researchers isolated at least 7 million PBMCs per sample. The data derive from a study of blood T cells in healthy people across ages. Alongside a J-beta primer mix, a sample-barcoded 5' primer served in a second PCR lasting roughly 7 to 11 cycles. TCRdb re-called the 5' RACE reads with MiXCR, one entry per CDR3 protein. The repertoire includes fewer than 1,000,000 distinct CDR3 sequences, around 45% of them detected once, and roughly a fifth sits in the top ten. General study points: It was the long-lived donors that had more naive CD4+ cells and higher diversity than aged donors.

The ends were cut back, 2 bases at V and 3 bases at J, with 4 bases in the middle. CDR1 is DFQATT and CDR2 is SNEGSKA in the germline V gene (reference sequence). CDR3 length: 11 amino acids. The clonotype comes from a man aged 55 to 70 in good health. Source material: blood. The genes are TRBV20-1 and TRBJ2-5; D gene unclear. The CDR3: CSARQKETQYF. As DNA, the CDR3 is TGCAGTGCTAGACAGAAAGAGACCCAGTACTTC.